What follows is one T cell receptor beta chain and its context. Its antigen is undetermined. This record belongs to a study of T cell responses to AZD1222 COVID-19 vaccine. Study overall: Whether given at about 4 or about 12 weeks, second doses were pooled.

Broader study findings: Reports indicate that nearly half of spike-specific TCRs are directed at unmutated variant regions.

The method was immunoSEQ multiplex PCR; TCRdb's version includes in-frame clones alone and lacks a portion of them. The table has about 130,000 clones, 80% to 95% seen once. Per germline, CDR1 MDHEN and CDR2 SYDVKM. With 6 bases clipped from V and 8 bases from J, the junction kept 7 bases outside the gene matches. The CDR3 runs 15 residues. The chain is built from TRBV28 and TRBJ1-4, with 12 bases that match TRBD1. The starting material was peripheral blood, obtained on day 0 of AZD1222 vaccination. The source is an adult in good health. The CDR3 sequence: CASSLRDRGLEKLFF. CDR3 nucleotides: TGTGCCAGCAGCCTCCGGGACAGGGGGCTCGAAAAACTGTTTTTT.